Sequencing of this T cell receptor (beta chain) was carried out in a study of blood T cell repertoires in COVID-19. The CDR3 consists of 16 residues. With 2 bases clipped from V and 5 bases from J, the junction kept 8 bases outside the gene matches. Germline V gene sequence: CDR1 MGHRA, CDR2 YSYEKL. The method was immunoSEQ multiplex PCR; TCRdb's version includes in-frame clones alone and lacks a portion of them. The sample has roughly 250,000 clones; around 85% are singletons. The sequenced sample was PBMCs or T cells enriched from blood (not recorded which). The clonotype was recovered from a woman in her thirties or forties with acute COVID-19. This chain joins TRBV4-1 and TRBJ2-1; TRBD2 aligns across 8 bases. This chain's CDR3 is CASSQSLAGRHNEQFF. The CDR3 DNA reads TGCGCCAGCAGCCAATCCTTAGCGGGAAGACACAATGAGCAGTTCTTC.